The clone carrying this TCR beta chain was counted ten times or more. Its antigen is unknown. The data originate from a study of CD8 T cells in ankylosing spondylitis. Broader study findings: Reportedly, matched ankylosing spondylitis synovial fluid was significantly enriched for disease-linked clones. Within ankylosing spondylitis blood, a TCR beta motif made up of eight or nine highly homologous variants appeared to be characteristic. Relatively scarce in peripheral blood, disease-linked clones were CD8+.

Quantitative barcoded 5'-RACE was used to prepare TCR beta libraries. TCRdb used MiXCR to reprocess the 5' RACE reads, holding one entry per CDR3 protein. The data contain more than 200,000 distinct CDR3 sequences, under 30% of them singletons. J lost 2 bases, V lost 6 bases, and 9 bases had no gene match. The CDR3 covers 15 residues. Germline CDR1 is DFQATT and CDR2 is SNEGSKA (reference sequence). This TCR derives from a male donor with ankylosing spondylitis or in good health (not recorded which). Sequencing was performed on blood, either unsorted or a sorted T cell fraction (not recorded which). The chain has TRBV20-1 and TRBJ2-7; 11 bases agree with TRBD2. CDR3 DNA: TGCAGTGCCAATAGTCAGGGACTAGCGGCCTACGAGCAGTACTTC. Translation gives CSANSQGLAAYEQYF.